This TCR beta chain comes out of a study of T cells in women clearing cervical HPV infection. Overall study: Control women cleared a single incident HPV16 infection within 12 months. Controls gave blood once infection was undetectable; cases at lesion identification. Cases' blood sampling followed lesion detection by median approximately 150 days (90 to 200). Study-wide points: CIN3+ cases had significantly higher TCR repertoire richness than controls, but evenness did not differ.

The assay was immunoSEQ multiplex PCR, and TCRdb's table has in-frame clones only and misses some. Its table lists roughly 30,000 clones. Concerning this clone: Its antigen is not known. The CDR3 is cut off 3 residues early in the read; its end comes from the germline J gene.

Germline V gene lookup returns CDR1 SQVTM and CDR2 ANQGSEA. The CDR3 consists of 14 residues. J was trimmed by 5 bases and V by 7 bases; bases with no gene match: 13. Sequencing was performed on blood buffy coat. This clonotype originated in a woman aged 18 to 75 with a cervical HPV16 infection that either progressed to CIN3+ or cleared (not recorded which). The rearrangement links TRBV29-1 to TRBJ2-7; 8 nucleotides align to TRBD1. The sequenced CDR3 bases are TGCAGCGCTGTTCTCCCCGGACAGGGCAACGAG. Its translation is CSAVLPGQGNE. The whole CDR3 protein reads CSAVLPGQGNEQYF.